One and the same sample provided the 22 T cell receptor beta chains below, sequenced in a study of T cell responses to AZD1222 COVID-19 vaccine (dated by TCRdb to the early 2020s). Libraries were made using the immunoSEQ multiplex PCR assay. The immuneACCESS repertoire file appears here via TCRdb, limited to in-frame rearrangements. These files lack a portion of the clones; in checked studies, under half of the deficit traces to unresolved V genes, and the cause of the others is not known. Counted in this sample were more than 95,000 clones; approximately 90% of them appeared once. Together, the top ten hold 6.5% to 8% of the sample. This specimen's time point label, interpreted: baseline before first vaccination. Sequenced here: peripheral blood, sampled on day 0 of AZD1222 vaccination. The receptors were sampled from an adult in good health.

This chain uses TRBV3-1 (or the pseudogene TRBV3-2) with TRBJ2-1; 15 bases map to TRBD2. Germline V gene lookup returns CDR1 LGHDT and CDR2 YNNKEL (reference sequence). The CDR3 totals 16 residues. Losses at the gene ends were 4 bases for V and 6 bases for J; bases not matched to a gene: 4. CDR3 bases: TGTGCCAGCAGCCTCGGACTAGCGGGGGGGATCAATGAGCAGTTCTTC. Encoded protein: CASSLGLAGGINEQFF.

The CDR3 DNA reads TGTGCCAGCCATTCCGTTGGGACAGCCACTTACGAGCAGTACTTC. Protein product: CASHSVGTATYEQYF. This chain uses TRBV28 with TRBJ2-7; 7 nucleotides agree with TRBD1. Trimming cost V 8 bases and J 4 bases; bases outside gene matches: 14. From germline, CDR1 is MDHEN and CDR2 SYDVKM. This CDR3 has 15 amino acids.

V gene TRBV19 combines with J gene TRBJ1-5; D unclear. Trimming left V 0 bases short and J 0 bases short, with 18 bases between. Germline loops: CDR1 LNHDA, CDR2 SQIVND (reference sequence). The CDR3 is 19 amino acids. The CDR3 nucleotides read TGTGCCAGTAGTATAGATCTCGGGTCCGCGGGGTATAGCAATCAGCCCCAGCATTTT. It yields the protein CASSIDLGSAGYSNQPQHF. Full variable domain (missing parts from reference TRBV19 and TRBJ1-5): DGGITQSPKYLFRKEGQNVTLSCEQNLNHDAMYWYRQDPGQGLRLIYYSQIVNDFQKGDIAEGYSVSREKKESFPLTVTSAQKNPTAFYLCASSIDLGSAGYSNQPQHFGDGTRLSIL.

The CDR3: CASSLERGFSYEQYF. The CDR3 DNA reads TGTGCCAGCAGCTTAGAACGGGGCTTCTCCTACGAGCAGTACTTC. The gene calls are TRBV7-8 and TRBJ2-7; D is possibly TRBD1 or TRBD2 (5 bases each). V was clipped by 1 base and J by 0 bases, with 10 bases between them. The CDR3 extends over 15 amino acids. Germline V lookup: CDR1 SGHVS, CDR2 FQNEAQ.

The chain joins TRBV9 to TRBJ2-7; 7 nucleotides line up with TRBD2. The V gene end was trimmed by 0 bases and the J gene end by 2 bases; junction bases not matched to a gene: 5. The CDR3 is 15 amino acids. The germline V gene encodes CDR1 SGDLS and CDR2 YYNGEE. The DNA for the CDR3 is TGTGCCAGCAGCGTAGCTATAGGGACTACCTACGAGCAGTACTTC. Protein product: CASSVAIGTTYEQYF.

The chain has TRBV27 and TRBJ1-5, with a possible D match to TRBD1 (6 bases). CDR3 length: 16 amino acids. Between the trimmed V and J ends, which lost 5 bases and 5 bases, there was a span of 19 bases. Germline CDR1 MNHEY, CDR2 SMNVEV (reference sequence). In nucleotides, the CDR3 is TGTGCCAGCAGTCGTGCCCAGGGGCTGATCGATCAGCCCCAGCATTTT. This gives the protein CASSRAQGLIDQPQHF.

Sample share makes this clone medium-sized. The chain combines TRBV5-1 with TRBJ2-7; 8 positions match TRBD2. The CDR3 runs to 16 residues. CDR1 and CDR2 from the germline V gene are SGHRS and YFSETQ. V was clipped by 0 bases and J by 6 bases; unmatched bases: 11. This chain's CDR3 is CASSLAGGVLISEQYF. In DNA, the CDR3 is TGCGCCAGCAGCTTGGCCGGGGGGGTTCTTATCTCCGAGCAGTACTTC.

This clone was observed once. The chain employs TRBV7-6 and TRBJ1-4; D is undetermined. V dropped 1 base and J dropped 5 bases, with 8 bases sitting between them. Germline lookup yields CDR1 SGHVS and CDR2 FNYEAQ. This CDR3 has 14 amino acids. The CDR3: CASSLEPRNEKLFF. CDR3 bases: TGTGCCAGCAGCTTAGAGCCGAGAAATGAAAAACTGTTTTTT.

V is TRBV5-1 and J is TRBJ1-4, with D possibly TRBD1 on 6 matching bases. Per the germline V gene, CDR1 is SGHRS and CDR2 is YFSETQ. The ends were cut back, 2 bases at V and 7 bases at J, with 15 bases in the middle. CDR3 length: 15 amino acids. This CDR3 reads CASSLGGAEGEKLFF. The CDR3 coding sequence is TGCGCCAGCAGCTTAGGGGGGGCTGAGGGTGAAAAACTGTTTTTT.

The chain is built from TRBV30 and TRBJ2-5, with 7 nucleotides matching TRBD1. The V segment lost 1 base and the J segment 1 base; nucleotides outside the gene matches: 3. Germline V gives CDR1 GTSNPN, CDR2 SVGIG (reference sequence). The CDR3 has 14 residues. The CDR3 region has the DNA TGTGCCTGGAGTGGCGGACAGGCCCAAGAGACCCAGTACTTC. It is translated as CAWSGGQAQETQYF. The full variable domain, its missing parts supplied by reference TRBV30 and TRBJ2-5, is SQTIHQWPATLVQPVGSPLSLECTVEGTSNPNLYWYRQAAGRGLQLLFYSVGIGQISSEVPQNLSASRPQDRQFILSSKKLLLSDSGFYLCAWSGGQAQETQYFGPGTRLLVL.

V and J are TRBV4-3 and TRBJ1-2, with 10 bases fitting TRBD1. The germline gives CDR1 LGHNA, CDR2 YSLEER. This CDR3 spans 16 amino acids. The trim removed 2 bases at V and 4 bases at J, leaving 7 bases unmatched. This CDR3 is CASSQLPGQGFYGYTF. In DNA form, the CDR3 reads TGCGCCAGCAGCCAATTACCGGGACAGGGGTTCTATGGCTACACCTTC.

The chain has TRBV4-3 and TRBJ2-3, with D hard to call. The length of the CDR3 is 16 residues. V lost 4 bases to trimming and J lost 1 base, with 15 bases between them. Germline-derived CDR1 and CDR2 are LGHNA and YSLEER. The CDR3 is CASSLLSGRGTDTQYF. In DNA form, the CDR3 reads TGCGCCAGCAGCCTGCTCAGTGGCCGTGGCACAGATACGCAGTATTTT.

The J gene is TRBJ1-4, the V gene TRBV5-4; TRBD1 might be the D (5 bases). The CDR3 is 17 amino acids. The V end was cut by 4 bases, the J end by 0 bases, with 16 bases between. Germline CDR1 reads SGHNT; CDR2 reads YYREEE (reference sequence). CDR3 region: CASSPGGTSATNEKLFF. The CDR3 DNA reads TGTGCCAGCAGCCCCGGGGGAACGAGTGCAACTAATGAAAAACTGTTTTTT.

CDR3 amino acids: CASISPGRGEKLFF. CDR3 sequence (DNA): TGTGCCAGCATCTCCCCTGGGCGGGGTGAAAAACTGTTTTTT. The rearrangement joins TRBV28 to TRBJ1-4; the D is unclear. Trimming pared 7 bases from V and 7 bases from J, leaving 16 bases between. The CDR3 has 14 residues. CDR1 is MDHEN, CDR2 SYDVKM, per germline.

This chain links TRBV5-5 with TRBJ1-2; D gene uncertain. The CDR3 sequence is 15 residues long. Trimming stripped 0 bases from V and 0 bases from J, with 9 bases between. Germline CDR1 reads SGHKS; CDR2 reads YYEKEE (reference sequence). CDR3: CASSLGVIPNYGYTF. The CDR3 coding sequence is TGTGCCAGCAGCTTGGGGGTTATCCCTAACTATGGCTACACCTTC.

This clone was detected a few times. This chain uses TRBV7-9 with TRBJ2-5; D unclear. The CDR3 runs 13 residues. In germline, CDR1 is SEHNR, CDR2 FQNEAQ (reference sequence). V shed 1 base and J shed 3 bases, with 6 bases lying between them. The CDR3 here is CASSLDIEETQYF. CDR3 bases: TGTGCCAGCAGCTTAGACATTGAAGAGACCCAGTACTTC.

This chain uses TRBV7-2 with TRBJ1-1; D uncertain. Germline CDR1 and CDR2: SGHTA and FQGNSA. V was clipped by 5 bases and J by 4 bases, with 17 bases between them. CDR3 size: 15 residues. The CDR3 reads CASSTSLLEGTEAFF. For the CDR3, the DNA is TGTGCCAGCAGCACATCCCTCTTGGAGGGCACTGAAGCTTTCTTT.

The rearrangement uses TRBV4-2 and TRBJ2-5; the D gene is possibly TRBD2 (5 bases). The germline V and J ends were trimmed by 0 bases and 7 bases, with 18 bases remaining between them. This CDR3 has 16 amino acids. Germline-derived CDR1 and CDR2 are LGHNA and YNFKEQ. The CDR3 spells CASSQDRLRERATQYF. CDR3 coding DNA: TGTGCCAGCAGCCAAGATAGGTTGAGGGAAAGGGCGACCCAGTACTTC.

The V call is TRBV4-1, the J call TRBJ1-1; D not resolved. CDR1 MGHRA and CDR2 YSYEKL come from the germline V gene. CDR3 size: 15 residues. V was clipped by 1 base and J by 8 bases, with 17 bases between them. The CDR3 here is CASSQGRSPGKEAFF. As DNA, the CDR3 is TGCGCCAGCAGCCAAGGAAGGTCCCCCGGGAAGGAAGCTTTCTTT.

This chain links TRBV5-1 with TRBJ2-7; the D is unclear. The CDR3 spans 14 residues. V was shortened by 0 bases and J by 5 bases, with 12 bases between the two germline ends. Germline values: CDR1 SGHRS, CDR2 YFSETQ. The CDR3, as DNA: TGCGCCAGCAGCTTGGACTCTCAGGCGAACGAGCAGTACTTC. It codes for CASSLDSQANEQYF.

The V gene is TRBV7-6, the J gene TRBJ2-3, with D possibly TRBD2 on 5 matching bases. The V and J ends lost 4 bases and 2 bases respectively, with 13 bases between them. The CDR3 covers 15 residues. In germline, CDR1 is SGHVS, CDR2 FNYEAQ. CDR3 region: CASSYQVRATDTQYF. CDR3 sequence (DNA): TGTGCCAGCAGCTACCAGGTGCGGGCCACAGATACGCAGTATTTT. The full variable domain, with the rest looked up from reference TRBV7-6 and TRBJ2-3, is GAGVSQSPRYKVTKRGQDVALRCDPISGHVSLYWYRQALGQGPEFLTYFNYEAQQDKSGLPNDRFSAERPEGSISTLTIQRTEQRDSAMYRCASSYQVRATDTQYFGPGTRLTVL.

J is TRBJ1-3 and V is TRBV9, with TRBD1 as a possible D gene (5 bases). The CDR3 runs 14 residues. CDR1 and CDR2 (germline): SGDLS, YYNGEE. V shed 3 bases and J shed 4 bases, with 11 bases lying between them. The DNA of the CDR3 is TGTGCCAGCAGCGGGAGGGGAGGCGGAAACACCATATATTTT. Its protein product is CASSGRGGGNTIYF.